This TCR beta chain appears in the sequencing data of a study of T cell responses to AZD1222 COVID-19 vaccine. Points from the study as a whole: The donor group comprised mostly white British people and more females; the analysis possibly underestimated clonal diversity.

On this clone itself: Its specificity is unknown.

This table comes from immunoSEQ multiplex PCR, and its TCRdb copy is limited to in-frame clones, with some not included. Of 120,000 or so clones in the sample, about 89% were seen once. Source: peripheral blood, taken on day 0 of MenACWY control vaccination. This receptor was taken from an adult in good health.

The CDR3 sequence: CASIPPGGTDTQYF. The CDR3, as DNA: TGTGCCAGCATTCCGCCAGGCGGCACAGATACGCAGTATTTT. This rearrangement joins TRBV27 to TRBJ2-3; D call uncertain. CDR1 and CDR2 from the germline V gene are MNHEY and SMNVEV (reference sequence). Between the trimmed V and J ends, which lost 7 bases and 1 base, there was a span of 12 bases. The CDR3 spans 14 residues.